The clone carrying this T cell receptor (beta chain) was counted at least ten times. Antigen unknown. In TCRdb, the 5' RACE reads were re-called with MiXCR into one record per CDR3 protein. The sample records 43,000 or so distinct CDR3 sequences, under 9.5% being singletons. This record belongs to a study of early T cells in non-severe SARS-CoV-2 infection. Study context: Sequencing of bulk RNA from unsorted whole blood was done, without chain pairing.

Points from the study as a whole: Matching against VDJdb likely underestimated virus-specific expansions, favoring anti-spike CD8.

After removal of 0 bases from V and 4 bases from J, the junction contained 8 bases not matched to a gene. CDR3 length equals 16 residues. CDR1 is SGDLS and CDR2 is YYNGEE in the germline V gene. The source material was whole blood. This chain connects TRBV9 to TRBJ2-5, with 8 positions matching TRBD1. The TCR originated in an adult who was a healthcare worker with PCR-confirmed SARS-CoV-2 infection or an uninfected control (not recorded which). The CDR3 loop is CASSVDGQGQGETQYF. The CDR3 nucleotides are TGTGCCAGCAGCGTAGATGGACAGGGCCAGGGAGAGACCCAGTACTTC.